The clone carrying this T cell receptor (beta chain) was seen repeatedly, ten times or more. Antigen unknown. Donor samples were obtained from healthy Caucasian individuals from Russia, aged 6 to 90. Per sample, no less than 5 micrograms of total RNA were extracted. The data derive from a study of blood T cells in healthy people across ages. Study-wide results and limits: Significant beta diversity loss was already apparent by age approximately 40, declining roughly linearly.

A second roughly 7 to 12 cycle PCR used barcoded and J-beta primers. A single record per CDR3 protein comes from TCRdb applying MiXCR to the 5' RACE reads. The sample holds about 1,800,000 distinct CDR3 sequences, roughly 27% seen once. V was clipped by 3 bases and J by 3 bases, with 3 bases between them. Germline values: CDR1 SGHTA, CDR2 FQGNSA. The CDR3 covers 12 residues. The TCR was taken from a woman aged 25 to 39 in good health. The chain combines TRBV7-2 with TRBJ1-5; D not resolved. Sequenced material: blood. The CDR3 is CASSFYNQPQHF. CDR3 sequence (DNA): TGTGCCAGCAGCTTCTACAATCAGCCCCAGCATTTT.